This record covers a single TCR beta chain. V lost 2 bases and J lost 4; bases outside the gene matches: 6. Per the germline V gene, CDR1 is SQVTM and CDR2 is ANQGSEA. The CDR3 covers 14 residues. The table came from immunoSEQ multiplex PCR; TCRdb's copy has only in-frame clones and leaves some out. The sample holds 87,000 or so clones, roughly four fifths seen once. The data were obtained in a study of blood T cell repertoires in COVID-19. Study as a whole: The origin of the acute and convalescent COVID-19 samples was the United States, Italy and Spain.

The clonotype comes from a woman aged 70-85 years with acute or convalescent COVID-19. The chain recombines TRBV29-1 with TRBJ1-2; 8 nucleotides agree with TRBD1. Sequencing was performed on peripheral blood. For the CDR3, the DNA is TGCAGCGTTGAAAACCTTGGACAGGGCTATGGCTACACCTTC. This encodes CSVENLGQGYGYTF.